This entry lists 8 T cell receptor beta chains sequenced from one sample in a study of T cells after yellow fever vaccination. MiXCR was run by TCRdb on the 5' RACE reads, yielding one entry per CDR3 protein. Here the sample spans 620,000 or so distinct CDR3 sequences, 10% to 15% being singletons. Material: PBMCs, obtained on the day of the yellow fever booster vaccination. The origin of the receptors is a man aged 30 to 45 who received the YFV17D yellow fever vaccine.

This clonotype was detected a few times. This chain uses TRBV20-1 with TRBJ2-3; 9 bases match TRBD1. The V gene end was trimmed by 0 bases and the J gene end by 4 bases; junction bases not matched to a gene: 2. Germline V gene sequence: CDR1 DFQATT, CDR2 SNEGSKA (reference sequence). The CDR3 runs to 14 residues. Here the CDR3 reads CSAREGQGADTQYF. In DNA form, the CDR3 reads TGCAGTGCTAGAGAGGGACAGGGTGCAGATACGCAGTATTTT.

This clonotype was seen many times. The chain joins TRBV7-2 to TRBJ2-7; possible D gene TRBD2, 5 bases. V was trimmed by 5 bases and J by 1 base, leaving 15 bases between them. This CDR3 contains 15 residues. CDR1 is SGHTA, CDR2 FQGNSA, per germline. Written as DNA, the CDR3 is TGTGCCAGCAGCACGGAGGCTCTTGCGTCCTACGAGCAGTACTTC. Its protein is CASSTEALASYEQYF.

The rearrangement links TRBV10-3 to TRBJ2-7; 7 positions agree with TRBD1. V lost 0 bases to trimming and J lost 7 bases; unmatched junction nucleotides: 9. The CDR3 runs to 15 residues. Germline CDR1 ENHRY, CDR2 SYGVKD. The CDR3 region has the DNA TGTGCCATCAGTGAGTCGCGGCAGGGGGAAGGGGAGCAGTACTTC. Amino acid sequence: CAISESRQGEGEQYF.

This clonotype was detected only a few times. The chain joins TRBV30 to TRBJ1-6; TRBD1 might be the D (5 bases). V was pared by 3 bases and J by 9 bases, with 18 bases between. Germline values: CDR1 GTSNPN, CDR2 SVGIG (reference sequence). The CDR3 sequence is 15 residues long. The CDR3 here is CAWSERDSGGSPLHF. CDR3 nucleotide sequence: TGTGCCTGGAGCGAGCGGGACTCGGGGGGTTCACCCCTCCACTTT.

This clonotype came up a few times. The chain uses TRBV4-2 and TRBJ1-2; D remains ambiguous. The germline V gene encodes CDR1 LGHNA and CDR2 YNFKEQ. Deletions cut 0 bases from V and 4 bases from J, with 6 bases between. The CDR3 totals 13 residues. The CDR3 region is CASSQDSPYGYTF. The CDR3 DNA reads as TGTGCCAGCAGCCAAGACAGTCCCTATGGCTACACCTTC.

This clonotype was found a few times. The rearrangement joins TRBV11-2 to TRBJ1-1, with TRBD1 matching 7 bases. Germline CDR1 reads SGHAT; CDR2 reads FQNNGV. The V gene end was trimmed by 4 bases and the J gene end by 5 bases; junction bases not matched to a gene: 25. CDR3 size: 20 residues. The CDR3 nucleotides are TGTGCCAGCAGCTCCTGGAGTCTTCCGGGACAGACCTCTCCGGGGACTGAAGCTTTCTTT. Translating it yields CASSSWSLPGQTSPGTEAFF.

The CDR3 protein is CSAEDRFNEKLFF. The CDR3 DNA sequence: TGCAGTGCTGAGGACAGGTTTAATGAAAAACTGTTTTTT. V and J are TRBV20-1 and TRBJ1-4; 7 positions agree with TRBD1. Trimming removed 5 bases from V and 4 bases from J; junction bases left unmatched: 4. Germline assignment: CDR1 DFQATT and CDR2 SNEGSKA (reference sequence). This CDR3 contains 13 residues.

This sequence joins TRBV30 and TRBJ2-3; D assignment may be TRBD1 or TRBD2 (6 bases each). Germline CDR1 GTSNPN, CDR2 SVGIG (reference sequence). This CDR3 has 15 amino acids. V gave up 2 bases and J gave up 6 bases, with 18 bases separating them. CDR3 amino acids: CAWSSAGHPADTQYF. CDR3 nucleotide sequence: TGTGCCTGGAGTTCGGCGGGACATCCTGCGGATACGCAGTATTTT.